The source of this T cell receptor (beta chain) is a study of OX40 agonist ivuxolimab in advanced cancers. Germline lookup yields CDR1 SGHDT and CDR2 YYEEEE. V shed 3 bases, J shed 4 bases, and the junction held 2 bases outside the gene matches. This CDR3 spans 15 amino acids. Some clones are missing from TCRdb's copy, which holds only in-frame ones; the method was immunoSEQ multiplex PCR. This table has some 34,000 clones, less than 85% appearing once. Sequenced here: CD4+ or CD8+ T cells sorted from blood, sampled in a trial of the OX40 agonist ivuxolimab. The V and J genes are TRBV5-6 and TRBJ1-6, with TRBD1 matching 9 bases. This sequence was found in an adult with an advanced solid tumor such as melanoma, head and neck, liver or kidney cancer. The CDR3 nucleotides read TGTGCCAGCAGCTACGGGACAGGGTATAATTCACCCCTCCACTTT. Its translation is CASSYGTGYNSPLHF.